These 20 T cell receptor beta chains share one sample of origin, sequenced in a study of Graves' ophthalmopathy and Graves' hyperthyroidism. The TCR beta CDR3 regions underwent amplification from RNA transcripts. The first round was an RT-PCR with HTBI primers, and the second round was a multiplex PCR. TCRdb reprocessed the multiplex PCR reads via MiXCR and lists one record per CDR3 protein. The sample holds over 500,000 distinct CDR3 sequences, about 24% seen once. The sample taken for sequencing was peripheral blood. The receptors stem from a woman aged 18-30 years with stable Graves' hyperthyroidism. Some clones in this sample may be carry-over from other donors' samples.

This clonotype was recorded a few times. This chain joins TRBV15 and TRBJ2-7; TRBD2 matches 8 bases. This CDR3 contains 15 residues. Germline assignment: CDR1 LNHNV and CDR2 YYDKDF (reference sequence). J gave up 6 bases and V 0 bases, and 7 bases lay outside the gene matches. CDR3 protein: CATSRDKGAGGEQYF. The CDR3 DNA reads as TGTGCCACCAGCAGAGATAAGGGCGCGGGGGGCGAGCAGTACTTC.

In this sample, this clonotype turned up many times. The chain has TRBV11-2 and TRBJ2-7; 9 positions agree with TRBD1. This CDR3 spans 15 amino acids. Unmatched junction bases numbered 10, after V lost 5 bases and J lost 5 bases. Germline values: CDR1 SGHAT, CDR2 FQNNGV. The chain's CDR3 is CASSRDRERSHEQYF. The CDR3 DNA reads as TGTGCCAGCAGCAGGGACAGGGAGCGGTCCCACGAGCAGTACTTC.

Only a few counts were recorded for this clonotype. The J gene is TRBJ1-6, the V gene TRBV20-1; TRBD1 is a possible D gene (5 bases). Trimming cost V 5 bases and J 6 bases, with 17 bases left between them. Germline lookup yields CDR1 DFQATT and CDR2 SNEGSKA (reference sequence). This CDR3 is built from 15 residues. The CDR3 is CSAPRGGSLNSPLHF. The CDR3 region has the DNA TGCAGTGCTCCCCGTGGGGGGTCCCTTAATTCACCCCTCCACTTT.

This clonotype was seen ten or more times. The V call is TRBV20-1, the J call TRBJ2-7, with D perhaps TRBD2 (6 bases). This CDR3 is 15 amino acids long. Germline V gene sequence: CDR1 DFQATT, CDR2 SNEGSKA (reference sequence). With 2 bases removed from V and 6 bases from J, the gap between germline ends came to 20 bases. CDR3 sequence: CSARLFDGGVLEQYF. The CDR3, as DNA: TGCAGTGCTAGATTGTTCGACGGGGGAGTGCTCGAGCAGTACTTC.

This clonotype has at least ten counts. The chain has TRBV2 and TRBJ2-7, with D hard to call. The germline V and J ends were trimmed by 4 bases and 5 bases, with 9 bases remaining between them. The CDR3 totals 12 residues. Germline CDR1 is SNHLY and CDR2 is FYNNEI. The CDR3: CASSGEGNEQYF. Here the CDR3 DNA reads TGTGCCAGCAGTGGGGAAGGAAACGAGCAGTACTTC.

This clonotype was seen many times. The rearrangement joins TRBV12-3 or TRBV12-4 to TRBJ2-7; tentatively, D is TRBD1 (6 bases). The CDR3 is 12 residues long. V was cut by 2 bases and J by 6 bases, with 8 bases left in between. CDR3 protein: CASSLTGTEQYF. The DNA of the CDR3 is TGTGCCAGCAGTTTAACAGGGACCGAGCAGTACTTC.

Many counts were recorded for this clonotype. V and J are TRBV7-9 and TRBJ1-2, with a possible D match to TRBD1 (6 bases). Germline V gives CDR1 SEHNR, CDR2 FQNEAQ (reference sequence). The CDR3 contains 13 residues. With 5 bases removed from V and 2 bases from J, the gap between germline ends came to 9 bases. The chain's CDR3 is CASSRQANYGYTF. The CDR3 coding sequence is TGTGCCAGCAGCAGACAGGCAAACTATGGCTACACCTTC. The variable domain in full, with the rest retrieved from reference TRBV7-9 and TRBJ1-2, is DTGVSQNPRHKITKRGQNVTFRCDPISEHNRLYWYRQTLGQGPEFLTYFQNEAQLEKSRLLSDRFSAERPKGSFSTLEIQRTEQGDSAMYLCASSRQANYGYTFGSGTRLTVV.

This rearrangement joins TRBV6-1 to TRBJ2-5; D possibly corresponds to TRBD2 (5 bases). CDR3 length: 15 residues. Trimming shortened V by 0 bases and J by 4 bases, and 12 bases separated the two germline ends. CDR1 is MNHNS and CDR2 is SASEGT in the germline V gene. CDR3 protein: CASSEANSGIETQYF. As DNA, the CDR3 is TGTGCCAGCAGTGAAGCAAACAGCGGTATAGAGACCCAGTACTTC.

This clonotype was seen ten or more times. J is TRBJ2-5 and V is TRBV12-3 or TRBV12-4; D gene unclear. Trimming cost V 3 bases and J 2 bases, with 10 bases left between them. This CDR3 has 14 amino acids. CDR3 in DNA: TGTGCCAGCAGTTTGCTGCCGTTACAAGAGACCCAGTACTTC. Protein: CASSLLPLQETQYF.

There are many counts of this clonotype. The V and J genes are TRBV6-1 and TRBJ2-4; D might be TRBD1 or TRBD2, each matching 6 bases. Germline values: CDR1 MNHNS, CDR2 SASEGT. This CDR3 has 15 residues. Trimming removed 2 bases from V and 6 bases from J, with 14 bases in between. DNA for the CDR3: TGTGCCAGCAGTGAACCAGCAGGAGGGGGAAACATTCAGTACTTC. This gives the protein CASSEPAGGGNIQYF.

The rearrangement links TRBV25-1 to TRBJ2-7, with a tentative D call TRBD2 (6 bases). Trimming removed 8 bases from V and 2 bases from J, with 19 bases in between. Germline-derived CDR1 and CDR2 are MGHDK and SYGVNS. CDR3 size: 15 residues. CDR3 sequence reads: CASESKAGRPYEQYF. CDR3 in DNA: TGTGCCAGCGAATCAAAGGCGGGGCGGCCCTACGAGCAGTACTTC.

This clonotype was seen more than once but under ten times. This clone may be a read error of a much larger clone one base away. The chain employs TRBV6-5 and TRBJ2-2; TRBD2 is a possible D gene (7 bases). Germline lookup yields CDR1 MNHEY and CDR2 SVGAGI. This CDR3 is built from 15 residues. In DNA, the CDR3 is TGTGCCAGCAGTTACTCGGGGGGGCAAGGCGGGGAGCTGTGTTTT. Translated, it gives CASSYSGGQGGELCF.

This clonotype was recorded at least ten times. DNA for the CDR3: TGTGCCAGCAGTGAAACCGATTATGGCTACACCTTC. Residues: CASSETDYGYTF. V gene TRBV6-1 combines with J gene TRBJ1-2, with D uncertain. Germline CDR1 and CDR2: MNHNS and SASEGT. Trimming left V 2 bases short and J 5 bases short, with 6 bases between. This CDR3 comprises 12 residues.

To note about this clonotype: This CDR3 is missing its conserved last phenylalanine or tryptophan, likely due to a read error. CDR3 DNA: TGTGCCAGCAGCCAAGTAATCGGCGGCTACACCTAC. Translating gives CASSQVIGGYTY. The rearrangement joins TRBV3-1 to TRBJ1-2, with unresolved D. CDR1 is LGHDT and CDR2 is YNNKEL in the germline V gene (reference sequence). V was clipped by 1 base and J by 8 bases, with 8 bases between them. The CDR3 contains 12 residues.

This clonotype has more than one count but fewer than ten. The rearrangement uses TRBV7-9 and TRBJ1-1, with D unclear. This CDR3 has 15 residues. V dropped 3 bases and J dropped 7 bases, with 18 bases sitting between them. The germline CDR1 and CDR2 sequences are SEHNR and FQNEAQ (reference sequence). CDR3 bases: TGTGCCAGCAGCTTTTGGCCACCCTCCCGGGGTGAAGCTTTCTTT. Translated, it gives CASSFWPPSRGEAFF.

The chain recombines TRBV6-1 with TRBJ1-2; D is unresolved. The V gene lost 5 bases and the J gene lost 4 bases, with 11 bases spanning the gap. CDR1 is MNHNS, CDR2 SASEGT, per germline. The CDR3 runs to 13 residues. CDR3 sequence reads: CASSLRASYGYTF. CDR3 nucleotides: TGTGCCAGCAGTCTCCGGGCCTCCTATGGCTACACCTTC.

The sample holds many counts of this clonotype. This chain connects TRBV11-2 to TRBJ2-7; the D gene is possibly TRBD1 (6 bases). CDR3 size: 13 residues. The germline V gene has CDR1 SGHAT and CDR2 FQNNGV. Trimming removed 1 base from V and 5 bases from J, with 9 bases in between. The CDR3 DNA follows: TGTGCCAGCAGCTTAGCAGGGGCCAACGAGCAGTACTTC. Encoded protein: CASSLAGANEQYF.

This sequence joins TRBV20-1 and TRBJ1-5; 9 bases are a match to TRBD1. The CDR3 covers 14 residues. The trim removed 1 base at V and 5 bases at J, leaving 3 bases unmatched. Per the germline V gene, CDR1 is DFQATT and CDR2 is SNEGSKA (reference sequence). The CDR3 is CSARGTGEDQPQHF. CDR3 DNA sequence: TGCAGTGCTAGAGGGACAGGGGAGGATCAGCCCCAGCATTTT.

This clonotype was observed many times. The rearrangement links TRBV11-1 to TRBJ2-7; D is ambiguous. Germline values: CDR1 SGHAT, CDR2 FQDESV (reference sequence). The CDR3 length is 14 residues. The germline V and J ends were trimmed by 1 base and 2 bases, with 9 bases remaining between them. CDR3 in amino acids: CASSLGGKTYEQYF. DNA for the CDR3: TGTGCCAGCAGCTTAGGTGGCAAGACCTACGAGCAGTACTTC.

Only a few counts were recorded for this clonotype. The rearrangement links TRBV4-2 to TRBJ2-7; 9 positions match TRBD1. CDR1 is LGHNA and CDR2 is YNFKEQ in the germline V gene. This CDR3 contains 17 residues. Trimming cost V 6 bases and J 0 bases; bases outside gene matches: 12. The CDR3 loop is CASSPPHRGLFSYEQYF. The CDR3 bases are TGTGCCAGCAGTCCCCCCCACAGGGGGCTTTTCTCCTACGAGCAGTACTTC.